What follows is one T cell receptor beta chain and its context. Its specificity is unknown. This CDR3 spans 17 amino acids. The ends were cut back, 0 bases at V and 3 bases at J, with 14 bases in the middle. CDR1 LGHNA and CDR2 YNFKEQ come from the germline V gene. These data originate in a study of T cell responses to AZD1222 COVID-19 vaccine. Study-wide points: Targets within unmutated variant regions were reportedly found for nearly half of spike-specific TCRs. After two AZD1222 doses, spike-specific TCR breadth and depth rose versus day 0. Baseline testing showed seropositivity in only 6 or 7 AZD1222 recipients.

Generated by immunoSEQ multiplex PCR, the TCRdb table keeps only in-frame clones and is missing some. The sample shows under 200,000 clones, roughly 91% of them seen only once. This chain uses TRBV4-2 with TRBJ1-4; no clear D. The source was peripheral blood, collected on day 0 of AZD1222 vaccination. The sequence was collected from an adult in good health. The CDR3 DNA follows: TGTGCCAGCAGCCAAGATCAATCCGTAATGGCTAATGAAAAACTGTTTTTT. Residues: CASSQDQSVMANEKLFF.